These 7 T cell receptor beta chains originate from one sample sequenced in a study of blood T cell repertoires in COVID-19. Clones were read by immunoSEQ multiplex PCR, and TCRdb kept only the in-frame ones, dropping some. This table holds some 300,000 clones, around nine tenths found once. The sample comprised PBMCs or T cells enriched from blood (not recorded which). Receptors originate from a woman between 45 and 60 years old who had been exposed to COVID-19.

The V call is TRBV30, the J call TRBJ1-2; 12 nucleotides match TRBD1. J lost 2 bases, V lost 0 bases, and 1 base had no gene match. CDR3 size: 15 residues. Per the germline V gene, CDR1 is GTSNPN and CDR2 is SVGIG (reference sequence). The CDR3 DNA reads TGTGCCTGGAGTGTAGGGACAGGGGGCAACTATGGCTACACCTTC. Translating it yields CAWSVGTGGNYGYTF. Variable domain in full (rest from reference TRBV30 and TRBJ1-2): SQTIHQWPATLVQPVGSPLSLECTVEGTSNPNLYWYRQAAGRGLQLLFYSVGIGQISSEVPQNLSASRPQDRQFILSSKKLLLSDSGFYLCAWSVGTGGNYGYTFGSGTRLTVV.

The chain joins TRBV5-1 to TRBJ2-1; possible D gene TRBD1, 5 bases. Germline V CDR1 and CDR2: SGHRS, YFSETQ. The V and J ends lost 4 bases and 15 bases respectively, with 17 bases between them. This CDR3 is built from 12 residues. CDR3 DNA sequence: TGCGCCAGCAGCGAGAGCCTAGGGGTGCGGTTCTTC. This encodes CASSESLGVRFF.

This sequence joins TRBV5-1 and TRBJ1-5, with unresolved D. CDR3 length: 15 amino acids. Trimming stripped 0 bases from V and 0 bases from J, with 7 bases between. The germline gives CDR1 SGHRS, CDR2 YFSETQ. The CDR3 nucleotides read TGCGCCAGCAGCTTGGGTCAGAATAGCAATCAGCCCCAGCATTTT. This encodes CASSLGQNSNQPQHF.

The chain has TRBV19 and TRBJ1-5; the match to TRBD1 covers 9 bases. V dropped 3 bases and J dropped 0; count of bases not matched to a gene: 12. The CDR3 extends over 19 amino acids. Germline lookup yields CDR1 LNHDA and CDR2 SQIVND (reference sequence). The CDR3 sequence is CASSIRDREDRYSNQPQHF. DNA of the CDR3: TGTGCCAGTAGTATCCGGGACAGGGAGGATCGTTATAGCAATCAGCCCCAGCATTTT.

The gene calls are TRBV6-5 and TRBJ1-2; TRBD1 might be the D (5 bases). The ends were cut back, 3 bases at V and 8 bases at J, with 19 bases in the middle. The CDR3 covers 15 residues. The germline V gene encodes CDR1 MNHEY and CDR2 SVGAGI. The CDR3 sequence: CASSYSQGSPVGYTF. The DNA for the CDR3 is TGTGCCAGCAGTTATTCCCAGGGTAGCCCAGTCGGCTACACCTTC.

V is TRBV30 and J is TRBJ2-7; tentative D call: TRBD1 (7 bases). Trimming cost V 2 bases and J 9 bases, with 20 bases left between them. The CDR3 contains 14 residues. Per germline, CDR1 GTSNPN and CDR2 SVGIG (reference sequence). In DNA, the CDR3 is TGTGCCTGGAGTCCCGACAGGGCCCTGGGAGGGCAGTACTTC. Translated, it gives CAWSPDRALGGQYF.

The V call is TRBV27, the J call TRBJ2-7; possible D gene TRBD2, 6 bases. Trimming shortened V by 5 bases and J by 2 bases, and 13 bases separated the two germline ends. Germline V lookup: CDR1 MNHEY, CDR2 SMNVEV (reference sequence). There are 14 residues in the CDR3. Here the CDR3 DNA reads TGTGCCAGCAGTACCCTCGGGAGCACCTACGAGCAGTACTTC. It codes for CASSTLGSTYEQYF.